These 28 T cell receptor beta chains originate from one sample sequenced in a study of cytomegalovirus exposure and HLA in healthy donors. The PCR ran on 60 Vbeta and 13 Jbeta primers. Profiling relied on immunoSEQ multiplex PCR, and the TCRdb table lists in-frame clones only, not all of them. Here the sample spans 100,000 to 150,000 clones, around 72% being singletons. Sample: PBMCs. These receptors came from a woman aged 50 to 65 in good health and CMV-seropositive.

This clone was recorded only once. The J gene is TRBJ2-7, the V gene TRBV9, with TRBD2 matching 9 bases. The CDR3 runs to 15 residues. Germline lookup yields CDR1 SGDLS and CDR2 YYNGEE. The V and J ends lost 3 bases and 0 bases, in that order; junction bases with no gene match: 4. The CDR3 region has the DNA TGTGCCAGCAGCGCTAGCGGGAACCCCTCCTACGAGCAGTACTTC. It specifies CASSASGNPSYEQYF.

The V gene is TRBV19, the J gene TRBJ1-5; 10 nucleotides match TRBD1. CDR1 is LNHDA, CDR2 SQIVND, per germline (reference sequence). V was pared by 5 bases and J by 5 bases, with 15 bases of the junction left unmatched. This CDR3 spans 18 amino acids. The CDR3 DNA follows: TGTGCCAGTAGTTTACCCCGGGACAGGGGCAGAGTAGATCAGCCCCAGCATTTT. Translation: CASSLPRDRGRVDQPQHF.

This chain uses TRBV27 with TRBJ1-1; D is undetermined. CDR1 MNHEY and CDR2 SMNVEV come from the germline V gene (reference sequence). There are 15 residues in the CDR3. Trimming removed 0 bases from V and 1 base from J, with 9 bases in between. The CDR3 DNA reads as TGTGCCAGCAGTTTATCGAGGAAAGAGAACACTGAAGCTTTCTTT. Its protein product is CASSLSRKENTEAFF.

This clone came up a few times. This chain connects TRBV6-5 to TRBJ2-5; 8 nucleotides agree with TRBD1. Germline CDR1 reads MNHEY; CDR2 reads SVGAGI. The CDR3 totals 12 residues. Trimming took 4 bases from V and 9 from J; bases not matched to a gene: 4. CDR3 loop: CASSSHRGAQYF. The CDR3 DNA sequence: TGTGCCAGCAGTTCCCACAGGGGGGCCCAGTACTTC.

This clone turned up a few times. The chain links TRBV11-2 to TRBJ2-2, with D unresolved. Trimming pared 1 base from V and 3 bases from J, leaving 12 bases between. The CDR3 extends over 16 amino acids. CDR1 and CDR2 (germline): SGHAT, FQNNGV. CDR3 sequence (DNA): TGTGCCAGCAGCTTAGTTCCTGGCAGTTACACCGGGGAGCTGTTTTTT. Translating it yields CASSLVPGSYTGELFF.

The V call is TRBV29-1, the J call TRBJ2-7; 7 nucleotides agree with TRBD1. Germline V gives CDR1 SQVTM, CDR2 ANQGSEA. V lost 6 bases and J lost 3; bases outside the gene matches: 11. The CDR3 covers 14 residues. CDR3 region: CSVHAQGPLYEQYF. CDR3 DNA sequence: TGCAGCGTACACGCACAGGGGCCCCTCTACGAGCAGTACTTC.

The chain combines TRBV5-6 with TRBJ2-7; D is unclear. The CDR3 covers 11 residues. Trimming stripped 0 bases from V and 13 bases from J, with 11 bases between. CDR1 is SGHDT and CDR2 is YYEEEE in the germline V gene. DNA for the CDR3: TGTGCCAGCAGCTTGGGGGCTGCCCTATACTTC. Its protein is CASSLGAALYF.

This clone was detected only a few times. This chain joins TRBV6-5 and TRBJ2-5, with 9 bases aligning to TRBD2. CDR3 length: 15 residues. Per the germline V gene, CDR1 is MNHEY and CDR2 is SVGAGI. The V gene end was trimmed by 6 bases and the J gene end by 11 bases; junction bases not matched to a gene: 16. The CDR3 reads CASSPRGREGEEQYF. The DNA for the CDR3 is TGTGCCAGCAGCCCCCGGGGGCGGGAGGGAGAAGAGCAGTACTTC.

This sequence joins TRBV6-5 and TRBJ1-5; D ambiguous. Trimming stripped 6 bases from V and 4 bases from J, with 16 bases between. Looked up from germline, CDR1 is MNHEY and CDR2 is SVGAGI. CDR3 length: 15 residues. CDR3 nucleotide sequence: TGTGCCAGCAGCCTTAGTAGACCGACAAATCAGCCCCAGCATTTT. Its protein is CASSLSRPTNQPQHF.

This clone was seen more than once but under ten times. The chain employs TRBV5-4 and TRBJ2-7, with 11 bases lining up with TRBD2. This CDR3 contains 15 residues. Germline assignment: CDR1 SGHNT and CDR2 YYREEE (reference sequence). V lost 4 bases, J lost 3 bases, and 6 bases stayed unmatched. The CDR3, as DNA: TGTGCCAGCAGCCCTACTAGCGGGAGCTTCTACGAGCAGTACTTC. This sequence encodes CASSPTSGSFYEQYF.

The chain employs TRBV9 and TRBJ1-2; 9 bases are a match to TRBD1. The CDR3 covers 14 residues. Unmatched junction bases numbered 7, after V lost 4 bases and J lost 6 bases. Germline CDR1 SGDLS, CDR2 YYNGEE. CDR3 coding DNA: TGTGCCAGCAGCTACTTGACAGGGGGGAATGGCTACACCTTC. Encoded protein: CASSYLTGGNGYTF.

The chain couples TRBV7-2 to TRBJ2-1, with 7 positions matching TRBD1. CDR3 length: 14 residues. V gave up 3 bases and J gave up 8 bases; unmatched junction bases: 7. Germline V gene sequence: CDR1 SGHTA, CDR2 FQGNSA. The CDR3 bases are TGTGCCAGCAGCTTGCGACAGGGTGGTTATGAGCAGTTCTTC. Protein sequence: CASSLRQGGYEQFF. Using reference TRBV7-2 and TRBJ2-1 for the parts outside the CDR3, the full variable domain is GAGVSQSPSNKVTEKGKDVELRCDPISGHTALYWYRQSLGQGLEFLIYFQGNSAPDKSGLPSDRFSAERTGGSVSTLTIQRTQQEDSAVYLCASSLRQGGYEQFFGPGTRLTVL.

The V call is TRBV11-1, the J call TRBJ2-7; 7 positions agree with TRBD2. This CDR3 has 16 amino acids. Germline assignment: CDR1 SGHAT and CDR2 FQDESV (reference sequence). The ends lost 4 bases at V and 1 base at J; junction bases unmatched: 10. The CDR3 here is CASSSRLLALSYEQYF. The CDR3 DNA is TGTGCCAGCAGCTCCCGGTTACTAGCGCTTTCCTACGAGCAGTACTTC.

This chain links TRBV9 with TRBJ1-1; the D is unclear. The CDR3 spans 13 residues. Germline assignment: CDR1 SGDLS and CDR2 YYNGEE. Trimming removed 3 bases at V and 5 bases at J, with 11 bases between. The CDR3 loop reads CASSARRVTEAFF. CDR3 DNA sequence: TGTGCCAGCAGCGCGAGGAGGGTGACTGAAGCTTTCTTT.

The chain has TRBV7-6 and TRBJ2-2, with D possibly matching TRBD1 (6 bases). Germline loops: CDR1 SGHVS, CDR2 FNYEAQ. Trimming removed 6 bases at V and 4 bases at J, with 12 bases between. The CDR3 loop spans 14 amino acids. CDR3 sequence reads: CASSLGQFTGELFF. CDR3 nucleotides: TGTGCCAGCAGTCTAGGACAGTTCACCGGGGAGCTGTTTTTT.

The chain is built from TRBV27 and TRBJ1-5; 7 positions match TRBD1. This CDR3 is 15 amino acids long. Germline CDR1 and CDR2: MNHEY and SMNVEV (reference sequence). Germline trimming cut 6 bases from V and 4 bases from J; bases unmatched to any gene: 9. The CDR3 reads CASRTTGAGNQPQHF. In DNA, the CDR3 is TGTGCCAGCAGGACAACAGGGGCAGGGAATCAGCCCCAGCATTTT.

The chain joins TRBV13 to TRBJ1-4; 10 bases align to TRBD1. J lost 13 bases, V lost 4 bases, and 12 bases had no gene match. The CDR3 length is 15 residues. In germline, CDR1 is PRHDT, CDR2 FYEKMQ (reference sequence). CDR3 sequence (DNA): TGTGCCAGCAGCTCTACCGGGACAGGGGATGGTAGACTGTTTTTT. This codes for CASSSTGTGDGRLFF.

This rearrangement joins TRBV6-1 to TRBJ1-2, with 10 bases fitting TRBD1. The CDR3 covers 13 residues. Germline CDR1 is MNHNS and CDR2 is SASEGT. V lost 5 bases and J lost 4; bases outside the gene matches: 1. The CDR3 nucleotides are TGTGCCAGCAGTTGGGACAGGGGCTATGGCTACACCTTC. Its translation: CASSWDRGYGYTF.

The DNA of the CDR3 is TGCGCCAGCAGCGCCAAAAACAGGGCCTTGAACACTGAAGCTTTCTTT. Translating it yields CASSAKNRALNTEAFF. V usage is TRBV5-1 and J usage is TRBJ1-1; D might be TRBD1 (6 bases). V dropped 4 bases and J dropped 0 bases, with 16 bases sitting between them. CDR1 is SGHRS and CDR2 is YFSETQ in the germline V gene. CDR3 length equals 16 residues. The variable domain in full, completed from reference TRBV5-1 and TRBJ1-1, reads KAGVTQTPRYLIKTRGQQVTLSCSPISGHRSVSWYQQTPGQGLQFLFEYFSETQRNKGNFPGRFSGRQFSNSRSEMNVSTLELGDSALYLCASSAKNRALNTEAFFGQGTRLTVV.

V gene TRBV6-1 combines with J gene TRBJ1-5, with D unclear. V was pared by 6 bases and J by 2 bases, with 5 bases between. CDR3 size: 12 residues. CDR1 MNHNS and CDR2 SASEGT come from the germline V gene. The CDR3 here is CASRGGNQPQHF. In DNA form, the CDR3 reads TGTGCCAGCAGGGGAGGCAATCAGCCCCAGCATTTT.

The gene calls are TRBV27 and TRBJ1-4; weak D call: TRBD1 (5 bases). Trimming took 0 bases from V and 8 from J, leaving 10 bases between them. The germline CDR1 and CDR2 sequences are MNHEY and SMNVEV (reference sequence). The CDR3 has 14 residues. The CDR3 loop reads CASSLSGVEEKLFF. The CDR3 DNA follows: TGTGCCAGCAGTTTATCAGGGGTGGAAGAAAAACTGTTTTTT.

The chain recombines TRBV2 with TRBJ2-7; the D gene is possibly TRBD2 (5 bases). V dropped 3 bases and J dropped 7 bases, with 10 bases sitting between them. The CDR3 extends over 12 amino acids. Germline CDR1 SNHLY, CDR2 FYNNEI. CDR3 sequence: CASSEVRGEQYF. DNA for the CDR3: TGTGCCAGCAGTGAGGTACGCGGGGAGCAGTACTTC.

This clone has a single count. The chain employs TRBV4-1 and TRBJ2-1; 9 bases line up with TRBD2. Germline CDR1 is MGHRA and CDR2 is YSYEKL. V dropped 2 bases and J dropped 4; count of bases not matched to a gene: 3. The CDR3 has 15 residues. CDR3 loop: CASSQSSGNYNEQFF. The CDR3 nucleotides read TGCGCCAGCAGCCAATCTAGCGGGAATTACAATGAGCAGTTCTTC.

In its sample, this clone was seen a few times. The chain recombines TRBV29-1 with TRBJ1-1, with D perhaps TRBD1 (5 bases). CDR1 SQVTM and CDR2 ANQGSEA come from the germline V gene. CDR3 length: 14 amino acids. V lost 6 bases and J lost 0, with 14 bases in between. The chain's CDR3 is CSVARGALNTEAFF. The CDR3, as DNA: TGCAGCGTCGCCCGCGGGGCCTTGAACACTGAAGCTTTCTTT. Together with reference TRBV29-1 and TRBJ1-1, the CDR3 gives the full variable domain: SAVISQKPSRDICQRGTSLTIQCQVDSQVTMMFWYRQQPGQSLTLIATANQGSEATYESGFVIDKFPISRPNLTFSTLTVSNMSPEDSSIYLCSVARGALNTEAFFGQGTRLTVV.

The chain is built from TRBV6-5 and TRBJ2-7; D is possibly TRBD2 (6 bases). Trimming left V 4 bases short and J 5 bases short, with 18 bases between. The CDR3 contains 15 residues. Germline CDR1 MNHEY, CDR2 SVGAGI. This CDR3 is CASSSTRDLRHEQYF. For the CDR3, the DNA is TGTGCCAGCAGTTCGACTAGGGACCTAAGACACGAGCAGTACTTC.

CDR3 region: CASSLGVGGRGGRETQYF. CDR3 coding DNA: TGTGCCAGCAGCTTAGGAGTTGGTGGGCGGGGGGGCCGAGAGACCCAGTACTTC. The J gene is TRBJ2-5, the V gene TRBV7-9; 9 bases align to TRBD2. The CDR3 has 18 residues. Trimming cost V 1 base and J 4 bases; bases outside gene matches: 13. Germline CDR1 SEHNR, CDR2 FQNEAQ (reference sequence).

This clone showed up just once. The chain uses TRBV29-1 and TRBJ2-1; D ambiguous. Germline CDR1 is SQVTM and CDR2 is ANQGSEA. Trimming left V 4 bases short and J 5 bases short, with 15 bases between. The CDR3 spans 14 residues. CDR3 region: CSVGTVSAHNEQFF. DNA of the CDR3: TGCAGCGTTGGTACAGTCTCGGCCCACAATGAGCAGTTCTTC.

Of note for this clone: With a much larger clone just one base away, this may be a read error. This chain uses TRBV7-2 with TRBJ1-2; 10 nucleotides agree with TRBD1. Germline V lookup: CDR1 SGHTA, CDR2 FQGNSA. The CDR3 loop spans 14 amino acids. J was trimmed by 6 bases and V by 0 bases; bases with no gene match: 1. CDR3 DNA sequence: TGTGCCAGCAGCTTAGCCGGACAGGGGGATGGCTACACCTTC. This translates into CASSLAGQGDGYTF.